Below, 23 T cell receptor beta chains from the same sample are listed, as sequenced in a study of T cells in narcolepsy. Sequenced by immunoSEQ multiplex PCR; TCRdb stores in-frame clones only, minus some. Seen here are roughly 30,000 clones, 75% to 85% observed once, and the top ten hold around 7.2%. The sample comprised memory (CD45RA-) CD4+ T cells from blood. The source is a human donor in good health.

This rearrangement joins TRBV7-2 to TRBJ2-3; TRBD2 matches 8 bases. The CDR3 contains 15 residues. In germline, CDR1 is SGHTA, CDR2 FQGNSA. Germline trimming cut 7 bases from V and 0 bases from J; bases unmatched to any gene: 6. Here the CDR3 DNA reads TGTGCCAGCACCCCGGGGGGGGATAGCACAGATACGCAGTATTTT. This encodes CASTPGGDSTDTQYF.

The chain recombines TRBV10-3 with TRBJ1-5, with a tentative D call TRBD1 (6 bases). This CDR3 has 14 residues. Trimming stripped 6 bases from V and 2 bases from J, with 11 bases between. The V gene's germline CDR1 is ENHRY and CDR2 SYGVKD. The CDR3 here is CAIRQGFGNQPQHF. The CDR3 bases are TGTGCCATCAGACAGGGTTTTGGCAATCAGCCCCAGCATTTT.

This sequence joins TRBV5-1 and TRBJ2-1, with D perhaps matching TRBD1 or TRBD2 (5 bases each). Trimming took off 3 bases at V and 1 base at J, with 20 bases between the two ends. This CDR3 has 18 amino acids. Per germline, CDR1 SGHRS and CDR2 YFSETQ. For the CDR3, the DNA is TGCGCCAGCAGCTCCCCCGGGACCCTGAGTAGATCCTACAATGAGCAGTTCTTC. This encodes CASSSPGTLSRSYNEQFF.

With regard to this clone: Different DNA sequences within this sample yield the same CDR3. J is TRBJ1-5 and V is TRBV6-5; 7 nucleotides match TRBD1. CDR1 is MNHEY, CDR2 SVGAGI, per germline. Germline trimming cut 2 bases from V and 2 bases from J; bases unmatched to any gene: 6. The CDR3 consists of 16 residues. The CDR3 sequence: CASSYQGQGGNQPQHF. The CDR3 DNA reads as TGTGCCAGCAGTTACCAGGGGCAGGGGGGCAATCAGCCCCAGCATTTT.

The V and J genes are TRBV20-1 and TRBJ2-3; D gene ambiguous. CDR1 and CDR2 from the germline V gene are DFQATT and SNEGSKA (reference sequence). V was cut by 5 bases and J by 3 bases, with 3 bases left in between. The CDR3 extends over 10 amino acids. In nucleotides, the CDR3 is TGCAGTGCTGCTACAGATACGCAGTATTTT. The encoded protein is CSAATDTQYF.

The rearrangement links TRBV5-1 to TRBJ1-1, with D perhaps TRBD1 (6 bases). This CDR3 contains 18 residues. Trimming left V 0 bases short and J 1 base short, with 19 bases between. Germline CDR1 and CDR2: SGHRS and YFSETQ. The CDR3 sequence: CASSLVFRGRNANTEAFF. The CDR3 DNA sequence: TGCGCCAGCAGCTTGGTATTCAGGGGTAGAAACGCGAACACTGAAGCTTTCTTT.

V is TRBV5-6 and J is TRBJ2-3, with 8 bases matching TRBD2. The CDR3 has 14 residues. V was pared by 7 bases and J by 5 bases, with 9 bases of the junction left unmatched. Germline V lookup: CDR1 SGHDT, CDR2 YYEEEE. This CDR3 reads CASLRRGAGDTQYF. The CDR3 nucleotides are TGTGCCAGCCTTAGGCGGGGGGCAGGAGATACGCAGTATTTT.

The chain recombines TRBV28 with TRBJ2-1, with no clear D. In germline, CDR1 is MDHEN, CDR2 SYDVKM. Trimming pared 8 bases from V and 7 bases from J, leaving 15 bases between. The CDR3 runs 13 residues. This CDR3 reads CASGSNGRNEQFF. In nucleotides, the CDR3 is TGTGCCAGCGGTTCAAACGGGCGGAATGAGCAGTTCTTC. Using reference TRBV28 and TRBJ2-1 for the parts outside the CDR3, the full variable domain is DVKVTQSSRYLVKRTGEKVFLECVQDMDHENMFWYRQDPGLGLRLIYFSYDVKMKEKGDIPEGYSVSREKKERFSLILESASTNQTSMYLCASGSNGRNEQFFGPGTRLTVL.

This chain joins TRBV7-9 and TRBJ1-5; D is perhaps TRBD1 (5 bases). The germline CDR1 and CDR2 sequences are SEHNR and FQNEAQ (reference sequence). The CDR3 is 13 residues long. The V end was cut by 8 bases, the J end by 2 bases, with 10 bases between. The CDR3 DNA sequence: TGTGCCAGCGGGCGGGGGGGCAATCAGCCCCAGCATTTT. This translates into CASGRGGNQPQHF.

This clone was picked up one time. The CDR3 coding sequence is TGTGCCAGCAGTTTTGGGGGGTATAGCTATGGCTACACCTTC. Protein: CASSFGGYSYGYTF. The rearrangement joins TRBV28 to TRBJ1-2, with TRBD1 as a possible D gene (5 bases). With 3 bases removed from V and 4 bases from J, the gap between germline ends came to 12 bases. The CDR3 totals 14 residues. CDR1 and CDR2 (germline): MDHEN, SYDVKM.

The J gene is TRBJ2-1, the V gene TRBV9; tentative D call: TRBD1 (5 bases). Germline V gene sequence: CDR1 SGDLS, CDR2 YYNGEE. CDR3 size: 13 residues. Trimming stripped 3 bases from V and 10 bases from J, with 14 bases between. The CDR3 sequence: CASSGGLQGEQFF. Written as DNA, the CDR3 is TGTGCCAGCAGCGGGGGTCTCCAGGGAGAGCAGTTCTTC. Drawing the rest from reference TRBV9 and TRBJ2-1, the complete variable domain is DSGVTQTPKHLITATGQRVTLRCSPRSGDLSVYWYQQSLDQGLQFLIQYYNGEERAKGNILERFSAQQFPDLHSELNLSSLELGDSALYFCASSGGLQGEQFFGPGTRLTVL.

The rearrangement uses TRBV15 and TRBJ1-2, with D unclear. V lost 0 bases and J lost 7, with 12 bases in between. This CDR3 contains 14 residues. The germline gives CDR1 LNHNV, CDR2 YYDKDF (reference sequence). CDR3 bases: TGTGCCACCAGCAGAGATCAATTGGGGATTGGCTACACCTTC. It translates to CATSRDQLGIGYTF.

The J gene is TRBJ1-1, the V gene TRBV5-4; D is perhaps TRBD1 (5 bases). Germline CDR1 SGHNT, CDR2 YYREEE (reference sequence). The CDR3 runs to 16 residues. Trimming took 1 base from V and 2 from J, leaving 15 bases between them. The CDR3 DNA sequence: TGTGCCAGCAGCTTGCTGGGGGAGTTTGGCAACACTGAAGCTTTCTTT. Translated, it gives CASSLLGEFGNTEAFF.

A single count supports this clone. The rearrangement joins TRBV7-3 to TRBJ2-6; 7 bases fit TRBD2. The germline V gene encodes CDR1 SGHTA and CDR2 FQGTGA. The V and J ends lost 3 bases and 11 bases, in that order; junction bases with no gene match: 7. The CDR3 consists of 14 residues. CDR3 in DNA: TGTGCCAGCAGCTTGGGAGGGGCACCCGACGTCCTGACTTTC. Encoded protein: CASSLGGAPDVLTF.

This clone was recorded once. This sequence joins TRBV18 and TRBJ2-1; TRBD2 agrees at 8 bases. The germline CDR1 and CDR2 sequences are KGHSH and LQKENI. Trimming took 0 bases from V and 5 from J; bases not matched to a gene: 6. This CDR3 region has 16 residues. For the CDR3, the DNA is TGTGCCAGCTCACCACCAGGCGGGAGGAACGACAATGAGCAGTTCTTC. This gives the protein CASSPPGGRNDNEQFF.

The chain is built from TRBV6-1 and TRBJ2-7; D may be TRBD1 (6 bases). Germline V gene data show CDR1 as MNHNS and CDR2 as SASEGT. Trimming left V 3 bases short and J 8 bases short, with 8 bases between. This CDR3 has 11 residues. The CDR3: CASSEGDKQYF. In nucleotides, the CDR3 is TGTGCCAGCAGTGAGGGGGACAAGCAGTACTTC.

The chain carries TRBV5-1 and TRBJ1-3; D is perhaps TRBD1 (6 bases). This CDR3 comprises 15 residues. Germline loops: CDR1 SGHRS, CDR2 YFSETQ. The V end was cut by 1 base, the J end by 4 bases, with 12 bases between. In DNA, the CDR3 is TGCGCCAGCAGCTTGAACCCAGGGGCGGGAAACACCATATATTTT. It encodes CASSLNPGAGNTIYF.

The chain joins TRBV11-2 to TRBJ2-5; D is possibly TRBD1 or TRBD2 (5 bases each). Trimming removed 1 base at V and 3 bases at J, with 9 bases between. The germline CDR1 and CDR2 sequences are SGHAT and FQNNGV. The CDR3 is 14 residues long. The CDR3 DNA is TGTGCCAGCAGCTTAGGCTGGGGGAAAGAGACCCAGTACTTC. This codes for CASSLGWGKETQYF.

The gene calls are TRBV7-8 and TRBJ1-5; possibly TRBD1 for D (5 bases). Germline CDR1 and CDR2: SGHVS and FQNEAQ. The germline V and J ends were trimmed by 5 bases and 6 bases, with 14 bases remaining between them. There are 14 residues in the CDR3. CDR3 nucleotides: TGTGCCAGCAGCCCCGCGGGGGTGTTTCAGCCCCAGCATTTT. Encoded protein: CASSPAGVFQPQHF.

The chain uses TRBV19 and TRBJ2-1; TRBD1 matches 10 bases. The V gene end was trimmed by 9 bases and the J gene end by 9 bases; junction bases not matched to a gene: 8. Looked up from germline, CDR1 is LNHDA and CDR2 is SQIVND (reference sequence). This CDR3 region has 13 residues. The CDR3 reads CASKGTGAGEQFF. The CDR3 DNA reads as TGTGCCAGCAAAGGGACAGGGGCTGGTGAGCAGTTCTTC.

The chain uses TRBV7-6 and TRBJ2-7, with 8 bases lining up with TRBD2. Germline CDR1 reads SGHVS; CDR2 reads FNYEAQ. J gave up 7 bases and V 5 bases, and 13 bases lay outside the gene matches. The CDR3 runs to 15 residues. In DNA form, the CDR3 reads TGTGCCAGCAGCCGCGAGCCAGCGGGAGCAGGGGAGCAGTACTTC. Translating gives CASSREPAGAGEQYF.

The V and J genes are TRBV18 and TRBJ1-5; no reliable D call. Germline values: CDR1 KGHSH, CDR2 LQKENI. V was cut by 2 bases and J by 6 bases, with 11 bases left in between. The CDR3 spans 14 residues. CDR3 coding DNA: TGTGCCAGCTCACCAGCCCGGGGTGGTCAGCCCCAGCATTTT. Amino acid sequence: CASSPARGGQPQHF.

The chain carries TRBV11-2 and TRBJ1-1; 8 nucleotides align to TRBD1. The CDR3 is made up of 13 amino acids. The germline V gene has CDR1 SGHAT and CDR2 FQNNGV. J gave up 7 bases and V 5 bases, and 6 bases lay outside the gene matches. This chain's CDR3 is CASSRVGQGEAFF. As DNA, the CDR3 is TGTGCCAGCAGCCGGGTCGGACAGGGTGAAGCTTTCTTT.